Presented here are 20 T cell receptor beta chains from one specimen sequenced in a study of cytomegalovirus exposure and HLA in healthy donors. Measured with immunoSEQ multiplex PCR; TCRdb has only the in-frame clones, and not every one. Counted here are about 150,000 clones, 85% to 90% occurring once; the ten biggest clones make up 2.5% to 4%. The specimen was PBMCs. Receptor source: a woman aged 18-29 years in good health and CMV-seropositive.

In regard to this clone: The same CDR3 arises from other DNA sequences in this sample as well. The gene calls are TRBV6-4 and TRBJ2-1, with TRBD1 as a possible D gene (5 bases). The CDR3 has 15 amino acids. In germline, CDR1 is MRHNA, CDR2 SNTAGT. Trimming removed 0 bases at V and 1 base at J, with 7 bases between. CDR3 amino acids: CASSDSSGSYNEQFF. For the CDR3, the DNA is TGTGCCAGCAGTGACTCATCAGGGTCCTACAATGAGCAGTTCTTC.

This clone was found a few times. The V gene is TRBV6-6, the J gene TRBJ1-5; D is unresolved. The V gene lost 4 bases and the J gene lost 1 base, with 11 bases spanning the gap. Germline CDR1 reads MNHNY; CDR2 reads SVGAGI (reference sequence). This CDR3 is 15 amino acids long. CDR3 amino acids: CASSSGSASNQPQHF. The CDR3 bases are TGTGCCAGCAGTTCCGGGTCTGCGAGCAATCAGCCCCAGCATTTT.

The V gene is TRBV11-3, the J gene TRBJ2-1; 11 bases are shared with TRBD2. The V segment lost 3 bases and the J segment 9 bases; nucleotides outside the gene matches: 13. Germline V gene data show CDR1 as SGHNT and CDR2 as YENEEA. The length of the CDR3 is 17 residues. The CDR3 loop reads CASSLRLAGRRGGEQFF. The DNA of the CDR3 is TGTGCCAGCAGCTTGAGACTAGCGGGAAGGAGGGGGGGTGAGCAGTTCTTC.

The V call is TRBV2, the J call TRBJ2-1; TRBD2 aligns across 15 bases. Germline trimming cut 8 bases from V and 7 bases from J; bases unmatched to any gene: 3. CDR3 length: 14 residues. The germline gives CDR1 SNHLY, CDR2 FYNNEI. DNA of the CDR3: TGTGCCAGCGATGGGACTAGCGGGAGGAATGAGCAGTTCTTC. It specifies CASDGTSGRNEQFF. The complete variable domain, with remaining parts taken from reference TRBV2 and TRBJ2-1, reads EPEVTQTPSHQVTQMGQEVILRCVPISNHLYFYWYRQILGQKVEFLVSFYNNEISEKSEIFDDQFSVERPDGSNFTLKIRSTKLEDSAMYFCASDGTSGRNEQFFGPGTRLTVL.

The chain recombines TRBV13 with TRBJ2-7; 10 bases are shared with TRBD2. The length of the CDR3 is 16 residues. The germline gives CDR1 PRHDT, CDR2 FYEKMQ (reference sequence). Trimming at V came to 0 bases and at J to 6 bases, leaving 8 bases not matched to a gene. CDR3 nucleotides: TGTGCCAGCAGCTTAGGTGTTGGGCTAGCGGGAGTCGAGCAGTACTTC. As protein: CASSLGVGLAGVEQYF.

The chain combines TRBV29-1 with TRBJ2-7; 13 positions agree with TRBD2. This CDR3 region has 13 residues. CDR1 SQVTM and CDR2 ANQGSEA come from the germline V gene. The trim removed 6 bases at V and 5 bases at J, leaving 4 bases unmatched. CDR3 protein: CSVWTSGSHEQYF. The CDR3 bases are TGCAGCGTCTGGACTAGCGGGAGCCACGAGCAGTACTTC.

The CDR3 is CASSGDRTQYADTQYF. In DNA form, the CDR3 reads TGTGCCAGCAGCGGGGACAGGACCCAATACGCAGATACGCAGTATTTT. The chain recombines TRBV9 with TRBJ2-3; 8 nucleotides agree with TRBD1. The ends lost 3 bases at V and 4 bases at J; junction bases unmatched: 10. Germline V CDR1 and CDR2: SGDLS, YYNGEE. This CDR3 is 16 amino acids long.

The chain uses TRBV5-1 and TRBJ2-7, with 8 bases identical to TRBD1. V gave up 0 bases and J gave up 5 bases; unmatched junction bases: 10. CDR1 SGHRS and CDR2 YFSETQ come from the germline V gene. This CDR3 contains 16 residues. CDR3 sequence (DNA): TGCGCCAGCAGCTTGGGCCCCGGGACAGGAGACCACGAGCAGTACTTC. Translated, it gives CASSLGPGTGDHEQYF.

The rearrangement uses TRBV9 and TRBJ2-3; 8 bases map to TRBD2. Germline V gene data show CDR1 as SGDLS and CDR2 as YYNGEE. The junction had 5 bases not matched to a gene; V was cut back by 0 bases and J by 5 bases. The CDR3 runs 15 residues. CDR3 sequence (DNA): TGTGCCAGCAGCGTAGCGGGAGGGCTTAAAGATACGCAGTATTTT. It yields the protein CASSVAGGLKDTQYF.

The rearrangement uses TRBV7-2 and TRBJ2-7; 7 nucleotides agree with TRBD2. V trimming: 1 base; J trimming: 0 bases; junction bases outside the gene matches: 6. CDR1 is SGHTA, CDR2 FQGNSA, per germline. There are 16 residues in the CDR3. The CDR3 here is CASSLGLAGSSYEQYF. As DNA, the CDR3 is TGTGCCAGCAGCTTAGGACTAGCCGGAAGCTCCTACGAGCAGTACTTC. Supplemented by reference TRBV7-2 and TRBJ2-7, the full variable domain reads GAGVSQSPSNKVTEKGKDVELRCDPISGHTALYWYRQSLGQGLEFLIYFQGNSAPDKSGLPSDRFSAERTGGSVSTLTIQRTQQEDSAVYLCASSLGLAGSSYEQYFGPGTRLTVT.

This chain connects TRBV28 to TRBJ1-3; 7 bases align to TRBD1. The CDR3 has 16 amino acids. Germline CDR1 MDHEN, CDR2 SYDVKM. With V trimmed by 6 bases and J by 0 bases, 8 bases remained unmatched. The CDR3 nucleotides are TGTGCCAGCAGCCGGACCCGGGACAGCTCTGGAAACACCATATATTTT. This translates into CASSRTRDSSGNTIYF.

V gene TRBV4-1 combines with J gene TRBJ2-3; the match to TRBD2 covers 13 bases. CDR1 is MGHRA, CDR2 YSYEKL, per germline. With V trimmed by 1 base and J by 0 bases, 7 bases remained unmatched. The CDR3 is 19 residues long. The CDR3 coding sequence is TGCGCCAGCAGCCAAGCCTCGGGACTAGCGGGATCTAGCACAGATACGCAGTATTTT. Residues: CASSQASGLAGSSTDTQYF.

The J gene is TRBJ1-2, the V gene TRBV16, with a tentative D call TRBD1 (5 bases). The germline V gene encodes CDR1 KGHSY and CDR2 FQNENV. Trimming left V 3 bases short and J 4 bases short, with 15 bases between. The CDR3 sequence is 15 residues long. The CDR3: CASSQEGARFYGYTF. The CDR3 coding sequence is TGTGCCAGCAGCCAGGAAGGGGCACGATTCTATGGCTACACCTTC.

The rearrangement joins TRBV28 to TRBJ2-3; 10 nucleotides align to TRBD2. The V and J ends lost 5 bases and 2 bases, in that order; junction bases with no gene match: 10. The germline V gene has CDR1 MDHEN and CDR2 SYDVKM. The CDR3 loop spans 17 amino acids. CDR3 sequence (DNA): TGTGCCAGCAGTACCCCCCTCGGACTAGCGGACACAGATACGCAGTATTTT. Protein product: CASSTPLGLADTDTQYF.

This chain uses TRBV29-1 with TRBJ2-1; 10 nucleotides line up with TRBD2. The length of the CDR3 is 13 residues. From germline, CDR1 is SQVTM and CDR2 ANQGSEA. J was trimmed by 9 bases and V by 6 bases; bases with no gene match: 8. CDR3 amino acids: CSVAGTSVGEQFF. The DNA for the CDR3 is TGCAGCGTCGCCGGGACTAGCGTTGGTGAGCAGTTCTTC.

V gene TRBV19 combines with J gene TRBJ2-1, with TRBD2 identical over 10 bases. The J segment lost 3 bases and the V segment lost 10 bases, leaving 27 bases of the junction unmatched. This CDR3 is 21 amino acids long. Germline-derived CDR1 and CDR2 are LNHDA and SQIVND (reference sequence). CDR3 nucleotide sequence: TGTGCCAACCCCAGGACAGTTCCGGGACTAGCGTGCAAAGGGATCTACAATGAGCAGTTCTTC. This sequence encodes CANPRTVPGLACKGIYNEQFF.

V is TRBV19 and J is TRBJ1-2; 10 bases fit TRBD1. Looked up from germline, CDR1 is LNHDA and CDR2 is SQIVND (reference sequence). Unmatched junction bases numbered 5, after V lost 7 bases and J lost 3 bases. The CDR3 loop spans 14 amino acids. DNA for the CDR3: TGTGCCAGTATAGGGACAGGGGATGACTATGGCTACACCTTC. This sequence encodes CASIGTGDDYGYTF.

The chain is built from TRBV30 and TRBJ1-5, with 8 bases aligning to TRBD1. The CDR3 totals 13 residues. Germline assignment: CDR1 GTSNPN and CDR2 SVGIG (reference sequence). Trimming at V came to 5 bases and at J to 7 bases, leaving 7 bases not matched to a gene. This chain's CDR3 is CAWAGTGGQPQHF. CDR3 coding DNA: TGTGCCTGGGCCGGGACAGGTGGACAGCCCCAGCATTTT.

This sequence joins TRBV11-3 and TRBJ1-5, with D maybe TRBD1 (6 bases). Germline V lookup: CDR1 SGHNT, CDR2 YENEEA. Trimming left V 5 bases short and J 9 bases short, with 20 bases between. This CDR3 is 15 amino acids long. The CDR3: CASSRPGGGDRPQHF. The CDR3 region has the DNA TGTGCCAGCAGCCGGCCGGGGGGCGGCGATAGGCCCCAGCATTTT. The full variable domain, its missing parts supplied by reference TRBV11-3 and TRBJ1-5, is EAGVVQSPRYKIIEKKQPVAFWCNPISGHNTLYWYLQNLGQGPELLIRYENEEAVDDSQLPKDRFSAERLKGVDSTLKIQPAELGDSAVYLCASSRPGGGDRPQHFGDGTRLSIL.

The chain combines TRBV28 with TRBJ2-5; 8 bases align to TRBD1. Looked up from germline, CDR1 is MDHEN and CDR2 is SYDVKM. There are 16 residues in the CDR3. V shed 1 base and J 4 bases; nucleotides not matched to a gene: 8. The CDR3 spells CASSLLAGGLVETQYF. The CDR3 nucleotides read TGTGCCAGCAGTTTATTGGCAGGGGGCTTGGTAGAGACCCAGTACTTC.